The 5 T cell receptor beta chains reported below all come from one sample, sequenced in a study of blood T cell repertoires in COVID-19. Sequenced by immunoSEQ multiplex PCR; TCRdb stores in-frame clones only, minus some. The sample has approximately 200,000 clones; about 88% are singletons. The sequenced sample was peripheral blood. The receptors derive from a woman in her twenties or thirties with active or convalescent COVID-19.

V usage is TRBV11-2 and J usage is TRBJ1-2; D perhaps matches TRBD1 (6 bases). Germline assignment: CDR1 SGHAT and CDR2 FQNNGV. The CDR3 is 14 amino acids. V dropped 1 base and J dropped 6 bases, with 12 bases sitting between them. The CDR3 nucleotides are TGTGCCAGCAGCTTAGTGGCAGGGGCACATGGCTACACCTTC. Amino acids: CASSLVAGAHGYTF. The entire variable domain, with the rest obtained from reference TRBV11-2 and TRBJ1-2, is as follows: EAGVAQSPRYKIIEKRQSVAFWCNPISGHATLYWYQQILGQGPKLLIQFQNNGVVDDSQLPKDRFSAERLKGVDSTLKIQPAKLEDSAVYLCASSLVAGAHGYTFGSGTRLTVV.

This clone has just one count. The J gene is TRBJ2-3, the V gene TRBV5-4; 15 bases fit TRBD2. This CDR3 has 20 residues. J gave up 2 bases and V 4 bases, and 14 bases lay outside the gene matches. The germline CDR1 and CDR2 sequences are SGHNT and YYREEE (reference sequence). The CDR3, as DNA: TGTGCCAGCAGCCTCCCCGGACTAGCGGGAGGGCTCGCCCCCACAGATACGCAGTATTTT. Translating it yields CASSLPGLAGGLAPTDTQYF.

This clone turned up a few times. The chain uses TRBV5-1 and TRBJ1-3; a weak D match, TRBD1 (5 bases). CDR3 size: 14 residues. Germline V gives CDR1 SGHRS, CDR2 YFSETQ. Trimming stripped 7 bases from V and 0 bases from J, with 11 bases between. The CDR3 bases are TGCGCCAGCTCCTGGGGGGGCTCTGGAAACACCATATATTTT. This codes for CASSWGGSGNTIYF.

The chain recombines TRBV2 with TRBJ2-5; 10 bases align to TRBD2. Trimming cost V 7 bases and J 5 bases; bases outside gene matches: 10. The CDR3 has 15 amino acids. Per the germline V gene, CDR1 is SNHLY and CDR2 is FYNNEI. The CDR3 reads CASKHSSGRGETQYF. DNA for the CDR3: TGTGCCAGCAAACATTCTAGCGGGAGAGGCGAGACCCAGTACTTC.

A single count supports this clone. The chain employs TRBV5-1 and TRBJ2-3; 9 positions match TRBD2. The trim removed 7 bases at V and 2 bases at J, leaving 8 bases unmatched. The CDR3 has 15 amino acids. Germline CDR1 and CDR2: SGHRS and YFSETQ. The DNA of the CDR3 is TGCGCCAGCTATGGCGGGAGGGCCTCCACAGATACGCAGTATTTT. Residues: CASYGGRASTDTQYF.